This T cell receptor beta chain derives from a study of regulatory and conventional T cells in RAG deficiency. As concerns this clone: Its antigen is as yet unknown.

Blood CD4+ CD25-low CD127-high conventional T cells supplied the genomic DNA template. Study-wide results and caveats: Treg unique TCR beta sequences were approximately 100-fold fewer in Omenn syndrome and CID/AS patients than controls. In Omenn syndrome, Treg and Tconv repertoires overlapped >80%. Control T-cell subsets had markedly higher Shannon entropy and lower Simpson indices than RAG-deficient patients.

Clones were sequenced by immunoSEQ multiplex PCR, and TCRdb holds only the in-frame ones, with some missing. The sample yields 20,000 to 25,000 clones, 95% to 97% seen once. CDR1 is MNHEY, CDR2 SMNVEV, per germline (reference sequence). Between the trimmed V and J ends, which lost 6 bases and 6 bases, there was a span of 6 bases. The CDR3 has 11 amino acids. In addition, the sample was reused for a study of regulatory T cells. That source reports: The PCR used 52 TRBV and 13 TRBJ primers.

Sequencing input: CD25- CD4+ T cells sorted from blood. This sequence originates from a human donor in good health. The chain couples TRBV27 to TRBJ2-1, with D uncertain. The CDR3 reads CASSALNEQFF. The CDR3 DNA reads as TGTGCCAGCAGCGCACTCAATGAGCAGTTCTTC.